This T cell receptor beta chain was documented in a study of blood T cell repertoires in COVID-19. Study-wide context: The origin of the acute and convalescent COVID-19 samples was the United States, Italy and Spain. The analysed material was cDNA or gDNA that came from T cells, B-cell-depleted T cells, or PBMCs.

V was pared by 5 bases and J by 9 bases, with 11 bases between. The CDR3 covers 12 residues. The germline gives CDR1 SGHTA, CDR2 FQGNSA. In the original analysis: Estimation of nucleated cell counts was performed using reference gene primer amplification. Sequencing used immunoSEQ multiplex PCR; TCRdb keeps in-frame clones, though not all of them. The V and J calls and clone size come from that table; D and trimming were worked out from the DNA. The data show a few hundred thousand clones, 70% to 90% seen once. This receptor was taken from a man younger than 35 with active or convalescent COVID-19. The sample taken for sequencing was peripheral blood. This chain joins TRBV7-2 and TRBJ2-1; D is undetermined. CDR3 sequence: CASSARLTEQFF. The CDR3, as DNA: TGTGCCAGCAGCGCGCGGCTTACTGAGCAGTTCTTC.